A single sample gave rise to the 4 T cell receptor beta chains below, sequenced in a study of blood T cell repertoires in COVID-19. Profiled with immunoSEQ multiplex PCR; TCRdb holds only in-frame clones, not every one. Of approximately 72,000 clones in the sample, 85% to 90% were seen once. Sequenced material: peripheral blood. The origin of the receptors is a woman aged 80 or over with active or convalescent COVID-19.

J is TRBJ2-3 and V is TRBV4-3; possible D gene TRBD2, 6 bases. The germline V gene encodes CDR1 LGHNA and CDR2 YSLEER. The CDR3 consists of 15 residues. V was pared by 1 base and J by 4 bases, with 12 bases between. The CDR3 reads CASSQGGGAPDTQYF. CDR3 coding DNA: TGCGCCAGCAGCCAAGGAGGCGGGGCGCCAGATACGCAGTATTTT.

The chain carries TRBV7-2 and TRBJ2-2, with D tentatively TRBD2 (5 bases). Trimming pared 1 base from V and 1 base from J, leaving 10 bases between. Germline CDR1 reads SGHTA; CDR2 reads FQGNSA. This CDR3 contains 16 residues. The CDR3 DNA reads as TGTGCCAGCAGCTTAGTAGGAGGCCAGAACACCGGGGAGCTGTTTTTT. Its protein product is CASSLVGGQNTGELFF. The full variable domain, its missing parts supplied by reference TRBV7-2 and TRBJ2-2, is GAGVSQSPSNKVTEKGKDVELRCDPISGHTALYWYRQSLGQGLEFLIYFQGNSAPDKSGLPSDRFSAERTGGSVSTLTIQRTQQEDSAVYLCASSLVGGQNTGELFFGEGSRLTVL.

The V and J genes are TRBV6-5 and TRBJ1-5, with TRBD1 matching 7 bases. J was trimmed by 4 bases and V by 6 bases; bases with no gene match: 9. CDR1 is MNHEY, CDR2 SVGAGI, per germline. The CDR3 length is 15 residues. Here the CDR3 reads CASRYDRVDNQPQHF. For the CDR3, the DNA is TGTGCCAGCAGATACGACAGGGTGGATAATCAGCCCCAGCATTTT.

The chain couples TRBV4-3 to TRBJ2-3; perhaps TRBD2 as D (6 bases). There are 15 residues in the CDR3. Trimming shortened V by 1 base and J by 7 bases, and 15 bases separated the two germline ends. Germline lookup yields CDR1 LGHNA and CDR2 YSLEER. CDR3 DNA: TGCGCCAGCAGCCAAGCGGAGGGCGCGGTAAATACGCAGTATTTT. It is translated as CASSQAEGAVNTQYF.